Included here is one TCR beta chain sequence, with context. The entry originates in a study of blood T cell repertoires in COVID-19. This CDR3 has 13 residues. Germline V lookup: CDR1 KGHSH, CDR2 LQKENI. V lost 3 bases and J lost 10, with 15 bases in between. Data came from immunoSEQ multiplex PCR; TCRdb stores just in-frame clones and leaves some out. The sample shows 150,000 to 200,000 clones, less than 85% of them seen only once. The rearrangement uses TRBV18 and TRBJ1-1; D may be TRBD1 (5 bases). The sample taken for sequencing was peripheral blood. The receptor was derived from a woman in her 40s with COVID-19, enrolled during active disease. The CDR3 sequence: CASSPGRRARAFF. The DNA of the CDR3 is TGTGCCAGCTCACCGGGACGGAGGGCTCGAGCTTTCTTT.